These T cell receptor beta chains were read from a single sample in a study of cytomegalovirus exposure and HLA in healthy donors. Profiling relied on immunoSEQ multiplex PCR, and the TCRdb table lists in-frame clones only, not all of them. The data hold 150,000 or so clones, with 60% to 85% observed a single time. What was sequenced was PBMCs. These receptor sequences come from a man aged 35-49 years in good health and CMV-seropositive. CDR3s include the opening cysteine and the closing phenylalanine or tryptophan. D genes are given only for firm matches. Rows may omit the clone size; those that give it use once, few, many or a size class.

j_call: TRBJ2-5
clone_size: NA
v_call: TRBV7-9
d_call: TRBD2
cdr3_nt: TGTGCCAGCAGCCCGGGACTAGCGGGAGTGAGTGAGACCCAGTACTTC
cdr3_aa: CASSPGLAGVSETQYF

j_call: TRBJ1-5
clone_size: NA
v_call: TRBV6-1
d_call: NA
cdr3_nt: TGTGCCAGCAGTGAAACACACCATAGCAATCAGCCCCAGCATTTT
cdr3_aa: CASSETHHSNQPQHF

j_call: TRBJ2-3
clone_size: NA
v_call: TRBV5-5
d_call: TRBD1
cdr3_nt: TGTGCCAGCAGCTTCAGGGGGCGATTTGCAGATACGCAGTATTTT
cdr3_aa: CASSFRGRFADTQYF

j_call: TRBJ2-1
clone_size: NA
v_call: TRBV5-4
d_call: TRBD2
cdr3_nt: TGTGCCAGCAGCCCTACTAGCGGGAGGGCCTCTTACAATGAGCAGTTCTTC
cdr3_aa: CASSPTSGRASYNEQFF

j_call: TRBJ2-2
clone_size: NA
v_call: TRBV4-3
d_call: NA
cdr3_nt: TGCGCCAGCAGCCAAGAGCCCTACTCGACTAGTTCCGGGGAGCTGTTTTTT
cdr3_aa: CASSQEPYSTSSGELFF

j_call: TRBJ2-1
clone_size: NA
v_call: TRBV28
d_call: NA
cdr3_nt: TGTGCCAGCACACCAGCGGTGAGCTCCTACAATGAGCAGTTCTTC
cdr3_aa: CASTPAVSSYNEQFF

j_call: TRBJ2-7
clone_size: NA
v_call: TRBV6-1
d_call: TRBD2
cdr3_nt: TGTGCCAGCAGTGATGTAGGACTAGGAGAGCAGTACTTC
cdr3_aa: CASSDVGLGEQYF

j_call: TRBJ1-1
clone_size: NA
v_call: TRBV20-1
d_call: NA
cdr3_nt: TGCAGTGCCATCGAGGACACTGAAGCTTTCTTT
cdr3_aa: CSAIEDTEAFF

j_call: TRBJ2-5
clone_size: NA
v_call: TRBV5-4
d_call: TRBD2
cdr3_nt: TGTGCCAGCAGCGGTGGGCGGGAGGGATCCCAAGAGACCCAGTACTTC
cdr3_aa: CASSGGREGSQETQYF

j_call: TRBJ1-2
clone_size: NA
v_call: TRBV15
d_call: TRBD1
cdr3_nt: TGTGCCACCAGCAGAGTGGGGGGGACAGGTGAAAGCTACACCTTC
cdr3_aa: CATSRVGGTGESYTF

j_call: TRBJ2-1
clone_size: few
v_call: TRBV4-3
d_call: NA
cdr3_nt: TGCGCCAGCAGCCAAGATCTCACCAGCTCCTACAATGAGCAGTTCTTC
cdr3_aa: CASSQDLTSSYNEQFF